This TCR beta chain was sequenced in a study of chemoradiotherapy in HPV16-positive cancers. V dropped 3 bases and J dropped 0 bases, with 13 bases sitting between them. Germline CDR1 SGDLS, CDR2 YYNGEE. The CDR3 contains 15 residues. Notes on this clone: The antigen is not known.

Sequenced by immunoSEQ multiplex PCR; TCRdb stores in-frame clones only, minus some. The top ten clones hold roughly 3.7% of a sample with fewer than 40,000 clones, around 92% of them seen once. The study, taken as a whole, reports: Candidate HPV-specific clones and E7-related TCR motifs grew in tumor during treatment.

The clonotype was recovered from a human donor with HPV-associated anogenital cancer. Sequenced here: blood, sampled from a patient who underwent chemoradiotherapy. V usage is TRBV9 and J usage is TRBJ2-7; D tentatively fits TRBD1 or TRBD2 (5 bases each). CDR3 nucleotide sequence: TGTGCCAGCAGCGCGGGACCCTTTCCCTCCTACGAGCAGTACTTC. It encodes CASSAGPFPSYEQYF.